The 29 T cell receptor beta chains below were found in one sample sequenced in a study of human CD8 memory T cell subsets. The TPEX subset meant dysfunctional early memory CD8+ cells, CCR7+ PD-1+ TIGIT+. It was UMI-labeled 5' RACE by which the TCR beta libraries were made. TCRdb reanalyzed the 5' RACE reads and collapses them to one entry per CDR3 protein, without DNA. The sample's table shows roughly 5,000 distinct CDR3 sequences. Material: CD8+ T cells from PBMCs. These receptor sequences come from a human donor in good health.

J is TRBJ1-1 and V is TRBV12-5. The CDR3 covers 11 residues. The germline V gene encodes CDR1 LGHNT and CDR2 FRNRAP. CDR3 sequence: CASGSGLEAFF.

The chain couples TRBV13 to TRBJ2-1; the D call of TRBD2 rests on TCRdb alone, since no DNA is present to check it. This CDR3 is 15 amino acids long. Germline CDR1 reads PRHDT; CDR2 reads FYEKMQ (reference sequence). CDR3 protein: CASSHSSGTYNEQFF.

V gene TRBV6-5 combines with J gene TRBJ2-7; the D call of TRBD2 rests on TCRdb alone, since no DNA is present to check it. The CDR3 is 16 amino acids. CDR1 is MNHEY, CDR2 SVGAGI, per germline. The CDR3: CASSSPRGPFGDEQYF.

The chain combines TRBV28 with TRBJ2-2; the D gene TCRdb calls, TRBD1, cannot be checked with no DNA. Looked up from germline, CDR1 is MDHEN and CDR2 is SYDVKM. This CDR3 contains 14 residues. CDR3: CASRDRSNTGELFF. The full variable domain, rest sourced from reference TRBV28 and TRBJ2-2, is DVKVTQSSRYLVKRTGEKVFLECVQDMDHENMFWYRQDPGLGLRLIYFSYDVKMKEKGDIPEGYSVSREKKERFSLILESASTNQTSMYLCASRDRSNTGELFFGEGSRLTVL.

This clonotype is called medium-sized (0.01 to 0.1%) based on its frequency. The chain couples TRBV29-1 to TRBJ1-4. Germline V lookup: CDR1 SQVTM, CDR2 ANQGSEA. The CDR3 runs 14 residues. The CDR3 here is CSVELGRNTEKLFF.

V and J are TRBV7-2 and TRBJ2-7. The CDR3 length is 15 residues. Per germline, CDR1 SGHTA and CDR2 FQGNSA. Here the CDR3 reads CASRQAHRSSYEQYF.

V and J are TRBV2 and TRBJ2-2. Germline CDR1 is SNHLY and CDR2 is FYNNEI. The CDR3 consists of 11 residues. The CDR3 loop is CASSVSGELFF.

This chain's CDR3 is CASSLAGTGGEGYTF. This chain uses TRBV13 with TRBJ1-2. There are 15 residues in the CDR3. Germline CDR1 PRHDT, CDR2 FYEKMQ (reference sequence).

This chain connects TRBV27 to TRBJ2-2; lacking DNA, the TRBD2 call made by TCRdb goes unchecked. There are 17 residues in the CDR3. Per the germline V gene, CDR1 is MNHEY and CDR2 is SMNVEV (reference sequence). CDR3 protein: CASARTSGPLNTGELFF.

The chain employs TRBV4-2 and TRBJ1-2; TCRdb names TRBD1, which stays unverified in the absence of DNA. From germline, CDR1 is LGHNA and CDR2 YNFKEQ. The CDR3 length is 13 residues. CDR3 amino acids: CASSHPPGGGYTF.

The J gene is TRBJ1-2, the V gene TRBV4-1. Germline V gene lookup returns CDR1 MGHRA and CDR2 YSYEKL. The CDR3 loop spans 13 amino acids. The CDR3 loop is CASTRSLGGGYTF.

The chain joins TRBV6-6 to TRBJ1-1; TCRdb's assignment of TRBD1 cannot be checked, as there is no DNA. The CDR3 contains 15 residues. Germline V gene data show CDR1 as MNHNY and CDR2 as SVGAGI (reference sequence). CDR3 sequence reads: CASSYPGGENTEAFF.

The rearrangement links TRBV18 to TRBJ1-5. The CDR3 is 15 residues long. Germline loops: CDR1 KGHSH, CDR2 LQKENI. CDR3: CASSPGSGRNQPQHF.

This clonotype is identified as medium-sized (0.01 to 0.1%) from frequency. The chain recombines TRBV19 with TRBJ2-1; TCRdb names TRBD1, which stays unverified in the absence of DNA. This CDR3 spans 12 amino acids. Germline V gene data show CDR1 as LNHDA and CDR2 as SQIVND (reference sequence). The CDR3: CASSRGYNEQFF.

The genes are TRBV3-1 and TRBJ2-4. CDR3 length: 17 residues. The germline V gene has CDR1 LGHDT and CDR2 YNNKEL (reference sequence). CDR3 protein: CASSQEWGSAYKNIQYF.

The CDR3 spells CASSSPGGLFYEQYF. V is TRBV5-6 and J is TRBJ2-7; TCRdb picks TRBD1, but there is no DNA to check that call. Germline values: CDR1 SGHDT, CDR2 YYEEEE. The CDR3 loop spans 15 amino acids.

The chain uses TRBV9 and TRBJ1-5. Germline CDR1 SGDLS, CDR2 YYNGEE. CDR3 length: 15 residues. CDR3 amino acids: CASSVAGNPGQPQHF.

The V and J genes are TRBV19 and TRBJ2-7. This CDR3 is built from 14 residues. Per the germline V gene, CDR1 is LNHDA and CDR2 is SQIVND (reference sequence). The CDR3 sequence is CASTSAGGPYEQYF.

Its frequency marks this clonotype as medium-sized. This chain uses TRBV15 with TRBJ1-1; TCRdb selects TRBD1, and the lack of DNA leaves this call unchecked. The CDR3 runs to 12 residues. Germline V lookup: CDR1 LNHNV, CDR2 YYDKDF (reference sequence). The CDR3: CATGTGGAEAFF.

This clonotype is medium-sized by frequency. The V gene is TRBV7-9, the J gene TRBJ2-1; TCRdb lists TRBD2, though no DNA is available to test this call. Germline V lookup: CDR1 SEHNR, CDR2 FQNEAQ (reference sequence). This CDR3 has 16 amino acids. The chain's CDR3 is CASSFGLAETYNEQFF.

Considering frequency, this clonotype is large. The rearrangement links TRBV19 to TRBJ1-5. The CDR3 has 15 residues. Germline V gene lookup returns CDR1 LNHDA and CDR2 SQIVND (reference sequence). CDR3 sequence: CASSIAGDAERPQHF.

The chain combines TRBV27 with TRBJ2-1; the TCRdb call, TRBD1, lacks DNA for checking. Germline-derived CDR1 and CDR2 are MNHEY and SMNVEV (reference sequence). This CDR3 has 13 amino acids. CDR3 in amino acids: CASMSHSGYEQFF.

This sequence joins TRBV7-6 and TRBJ2-1; TCRdb's assignment of TRBD1 cannot be checked, as there is no DNA. The CDR3 loop spans 15 amino acids. The germline V gene has CDR1 SGHVS and CDR2 FNYEAQ. CDR3 protein: CASSLIPGIYNEQFF.

The V and J genes are TRBV5-6 and TRBJ2-7; TCRdb's assignment of TRBD2 cannot be checked, as there is no DNA. Per germline, CDR1 SGHDT and CDR2 YYEEEE. The CDR3 is 15 amino acids. CDR3 residues: CASSGGLARDYEQYF.

The V and J genes are TRBV13 and TRBJ2-5; TCRdb's D call of TRBD2 is untestable without DNA. The CDR3 has 15 amino acids. The V gene's germline CDR1 is PRHDT and CDR2 FYEKMQ (reference sequence). The CDR3: CASTPTGGGGETQYF.

This clonotype is identified as medium-sized from frequency. The chain recombines TRBV11-2 with TRBJ2-1; TCRdb's D call of TRBD1 is untestable without DNA. Germline CDR1 and CDR2: SGHAT and FQNNGV. The length of the CDR3 is 15 residues. The CDR3 sequence: CASSLAGHSYNEQFF.

This sequence joins TRBV28 and TRBJ2-1; TCRdb reports TRBD2, a call that lacks DNA to check it against. CDR1 is MDHEN, CDR2 SYDVKM, per germline. The CDR3 totals 15 residues. The CDR3 spells CASSLMASGETEQFF.

The chain links TRBV4-3 to TRBJ2-7. This CDR3 has 12 amino acids. Germline-derived CDR1 and CDR2 are LGHNA and YSLEER. Here the CDR3 reads CASSETPSEQYF.

The chain carries TRBV28 and TRBJ2-5; TCRdb picks TRBD2, but there is no DNA to check that call. From germline, CDR1 is MDHEN and CDR2 SYDVKM. This CDR3 has 14 amino acids. This CDR3 reads CASSFSGRYETQYF.